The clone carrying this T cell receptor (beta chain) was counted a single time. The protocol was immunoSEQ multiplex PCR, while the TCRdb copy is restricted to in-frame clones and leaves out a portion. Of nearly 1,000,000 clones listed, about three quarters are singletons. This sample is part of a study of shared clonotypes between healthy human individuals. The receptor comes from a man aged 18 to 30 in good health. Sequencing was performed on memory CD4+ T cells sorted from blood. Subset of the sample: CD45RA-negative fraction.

CDR3 amino acids: CASSEPSGQGTGELFF. DNA of the CDR3: TGCGCCAGCAGTGAGCCTAGTGGACAGGGGACCGGGGAGCTGTTTTTT. This chain connects TRBV10-1 to TRBJ2-2, with TRBD1 matching over 9 bases. Germline trimming cut 2 bases from V and 5 bases from J; bases unmatched to any gene: 6. The CDR3 has 16 residues. Germline loops: CDR1 WNHNN, CDR2 SYGVQD (reference sequence).